This T cell receptor beta chain was profiled in a study of blood T cells in healthy people across ages. PCR was performed a second time for about 7 to 12 cycles using a sample-barcoded 5' primer and a J-beta primer mix. Each CDR3 protein gets one entry after TCRdb re-called the 5' RACE reads with MiXCR. The data show over a million distinct CDR3 sequences, 59% seen once. In terms of origin and age, donors were healthy Caucasian individuals from Russia aged roughly 6 to 95. Study outcomes and limitations: It was the long-lived donors that had more naive CD4+ cells and higher diversity than aged donors.

CDR3 size: 15 residues. Looked up from germline, CDR1 is SGHDN and CDR2 is FVKESK. Regarding this clonotype: Its antigen is as yet unknown.

Sequenced material: blood. The source is a man in his late teens or twenties in good health. The V gene is TRBV14, the J gene TRBJ2-4; D may be TRBD2 (6 bases). Matching the DNA end better, TRBJ2-7 makes the J call doubtful. CDR3 sequence (DNA): TGTGCCAGCAGCCAAGATAACGCGGGGTGGTACGAGCAGTACTTC. Translated, it gives CASSQDNAGWYEQYF.